This T cell receptor beta chain was recorded in a study of beta chain features in type 1 diabetes. Across the study: There were 90 million to 110 million sorted cells examined across all samples.

In its sample, this clone was seen a few times. The antigen is undetermined. In germline, CDR1 is SGHRS, CDR2 YFSETQ. Between the trimmed V and J ends, which lost 6 bases and 8 bases, there was a span of 23 bases. The CDR3 is 15 residues long. The authors reverse transcribed all of the isolated RNA, so sequencing captured expressed TCRB transcripts. Clones were read by immunoSEQ multiplex PCR, and TCRdb kept only the in-frame ones, dropping some. The table has hundreds of thousands of clones, 11% to 15% seen once; the top ten hold just under 0.04%. Findings of the study overall: In comparison with healthy donors, patients had naive, central memory and Treg TCRB repertoires that appeared more similar. Patients with Type 1 diabetes showed moderately but significantly shorter TCRB CDR3s in all four CD4+ subsets. Sequencing of cDNA might inflate the share of cells that strongly express TCR.

The sample consisted of naive CD4+ T cells from blood. V gene TRBV5-1 combines with J gene TRBJ1-1; maybe TRBD1 (6 bases). The receptor was derived from a man aged 18 to 29 with type 1 diabetes. For the CDR3, the DNA is TGCGCCAGCATATTTTCCCCTGGGGGCCACGGGGAAGCTTTCTTT. Translation: CASIFSPGGHGEAFF.